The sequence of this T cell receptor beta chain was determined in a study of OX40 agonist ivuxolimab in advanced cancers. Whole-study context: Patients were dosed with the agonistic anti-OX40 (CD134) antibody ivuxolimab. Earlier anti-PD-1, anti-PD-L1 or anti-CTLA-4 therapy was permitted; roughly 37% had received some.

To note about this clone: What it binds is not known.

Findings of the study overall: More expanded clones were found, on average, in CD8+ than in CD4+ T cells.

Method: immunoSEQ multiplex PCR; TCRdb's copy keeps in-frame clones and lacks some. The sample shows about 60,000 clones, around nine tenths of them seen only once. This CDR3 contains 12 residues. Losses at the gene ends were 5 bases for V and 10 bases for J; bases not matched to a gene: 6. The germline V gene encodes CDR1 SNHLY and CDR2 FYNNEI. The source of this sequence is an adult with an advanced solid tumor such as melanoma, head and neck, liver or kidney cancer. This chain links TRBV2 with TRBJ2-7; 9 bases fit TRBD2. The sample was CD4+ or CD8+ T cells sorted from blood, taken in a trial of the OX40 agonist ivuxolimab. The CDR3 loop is CASSPPGLAQYF. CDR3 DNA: TGTGCCAGCAGTCCTCCGGGACTAGCCCAGTACTTC.